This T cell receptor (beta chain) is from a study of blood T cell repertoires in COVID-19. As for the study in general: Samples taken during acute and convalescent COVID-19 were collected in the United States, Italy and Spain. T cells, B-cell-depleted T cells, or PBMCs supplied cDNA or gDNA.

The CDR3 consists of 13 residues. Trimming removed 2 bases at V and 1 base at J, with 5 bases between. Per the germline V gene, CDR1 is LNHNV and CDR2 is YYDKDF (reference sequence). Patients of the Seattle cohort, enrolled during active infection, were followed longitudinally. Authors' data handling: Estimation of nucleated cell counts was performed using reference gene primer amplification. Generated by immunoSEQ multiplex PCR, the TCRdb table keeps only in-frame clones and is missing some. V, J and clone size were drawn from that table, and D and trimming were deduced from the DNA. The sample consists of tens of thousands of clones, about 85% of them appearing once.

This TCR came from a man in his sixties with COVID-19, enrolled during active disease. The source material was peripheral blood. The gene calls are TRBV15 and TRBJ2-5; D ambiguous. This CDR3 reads CATSRLGQETQYF. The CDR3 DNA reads TGTGCCACCAGCAGACTCGGCCAAGAGACCCAGTACTTC.